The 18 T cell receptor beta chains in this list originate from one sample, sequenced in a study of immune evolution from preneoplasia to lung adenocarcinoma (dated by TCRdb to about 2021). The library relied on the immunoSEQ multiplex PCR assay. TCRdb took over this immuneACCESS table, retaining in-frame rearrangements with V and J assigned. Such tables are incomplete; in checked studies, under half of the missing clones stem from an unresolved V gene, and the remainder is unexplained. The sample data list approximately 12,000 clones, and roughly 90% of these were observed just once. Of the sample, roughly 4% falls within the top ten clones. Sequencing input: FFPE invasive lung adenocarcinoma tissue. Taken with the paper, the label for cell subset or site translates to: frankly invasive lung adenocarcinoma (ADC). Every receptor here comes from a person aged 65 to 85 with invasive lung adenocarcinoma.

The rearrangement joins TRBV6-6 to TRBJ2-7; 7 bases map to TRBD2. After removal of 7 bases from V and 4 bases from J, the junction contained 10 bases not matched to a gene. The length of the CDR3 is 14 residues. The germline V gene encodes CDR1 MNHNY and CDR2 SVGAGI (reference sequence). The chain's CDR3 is CASTVGGSRYEQYF. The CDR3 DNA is TGTGCCAGCACGGTGGGGGGGAGTCGGTACGAGCAGTACTTC.

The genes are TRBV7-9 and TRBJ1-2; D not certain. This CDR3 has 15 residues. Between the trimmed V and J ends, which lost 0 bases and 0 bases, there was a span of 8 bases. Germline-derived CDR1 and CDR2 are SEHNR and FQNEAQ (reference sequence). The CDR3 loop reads CASSLALVANYGYTF. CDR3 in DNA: TGTGCCAGCAGCTTAGCTCTAGTGGCTAACTATGGCTACACCTTC.

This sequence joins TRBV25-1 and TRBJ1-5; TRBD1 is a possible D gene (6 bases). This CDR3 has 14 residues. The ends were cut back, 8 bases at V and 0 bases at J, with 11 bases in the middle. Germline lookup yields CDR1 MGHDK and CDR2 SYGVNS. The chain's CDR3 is CASAEGVSNQPQHF. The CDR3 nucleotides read TGTGCCAGCGCCGAGGGGGTTAGCAATCAGCCCCAGCATTTT.

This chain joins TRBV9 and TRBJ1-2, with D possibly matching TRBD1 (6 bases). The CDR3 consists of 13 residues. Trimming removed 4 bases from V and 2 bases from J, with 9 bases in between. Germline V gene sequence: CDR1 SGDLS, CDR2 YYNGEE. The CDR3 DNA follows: TGTGCCAGCAGCTACGGACAGAACTATGGCTACACCTTC. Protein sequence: CASSYGQNYGYTF.

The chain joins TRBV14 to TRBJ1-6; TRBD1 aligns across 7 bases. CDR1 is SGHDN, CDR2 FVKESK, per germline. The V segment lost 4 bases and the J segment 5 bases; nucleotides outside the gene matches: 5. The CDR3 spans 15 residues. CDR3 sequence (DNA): TGTGCCAGCAGCCCTGCGACAGGGAATAATTCACCCCTCCACTTT. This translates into CASSPATGNNSPLHF.

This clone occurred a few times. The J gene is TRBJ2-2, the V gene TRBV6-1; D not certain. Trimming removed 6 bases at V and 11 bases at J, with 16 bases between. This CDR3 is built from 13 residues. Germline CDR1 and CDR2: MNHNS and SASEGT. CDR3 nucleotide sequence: TGTGCCAGCAGAGACCTCTTGGCCTCAGAGCTGTTTTTT. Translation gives CASRDLLASELFF.

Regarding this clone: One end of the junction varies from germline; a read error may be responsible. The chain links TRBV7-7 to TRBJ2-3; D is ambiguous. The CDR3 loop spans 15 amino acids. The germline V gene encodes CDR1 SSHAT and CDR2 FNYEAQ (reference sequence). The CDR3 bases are TGTGCTAGCAGCCCTGGGCCCGGGCATGGCGATACGCAGTATTTT. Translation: CASSPGPGHGDTQYF.

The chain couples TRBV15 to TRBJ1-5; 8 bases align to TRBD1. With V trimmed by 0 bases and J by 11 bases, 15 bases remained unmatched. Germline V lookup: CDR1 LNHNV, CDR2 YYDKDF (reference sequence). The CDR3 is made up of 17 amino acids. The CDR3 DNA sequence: TGTGCCACCAGCAGAGATCTTACTACAGGGGGTGGGTCGGCCCAGCATTTT. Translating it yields CATSRDLTTGGGSAQHF.

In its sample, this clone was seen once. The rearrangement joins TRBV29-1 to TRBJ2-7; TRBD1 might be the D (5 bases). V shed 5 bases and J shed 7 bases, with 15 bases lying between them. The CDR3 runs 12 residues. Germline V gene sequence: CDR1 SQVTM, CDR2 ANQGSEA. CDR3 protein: CSVLQGSREQYF. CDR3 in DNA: TGCAGCGTTCTCCAGGGCTCACGGGAGCAGTACTTC.

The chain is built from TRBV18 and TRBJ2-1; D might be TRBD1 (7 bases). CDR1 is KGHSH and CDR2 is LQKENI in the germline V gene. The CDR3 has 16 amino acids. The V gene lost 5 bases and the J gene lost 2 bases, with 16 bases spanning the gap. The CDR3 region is CASSSTRDSAYNEQFF. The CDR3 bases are TGTGCCAGCTCATCAACGCGGGACAGCGCCTACAATGAGCAGTTCTTC.

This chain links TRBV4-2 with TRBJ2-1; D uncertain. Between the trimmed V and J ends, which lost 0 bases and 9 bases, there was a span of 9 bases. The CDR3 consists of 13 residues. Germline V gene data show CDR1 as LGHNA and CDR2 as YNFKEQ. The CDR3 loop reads CASSQERSAEQFF. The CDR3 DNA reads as TGTGCCAGCAGCCAAGAGAGATCGGCTGAGCAGTTCTTC.

The CDR3 region has the DNA TGTGCCAGCAGTTTAAACTACGAGCAGTACTTC. Amino acids: CASSLNYEQYF. This chain links TRBV28 with TRBJ2-7, with unresolved D. The CDR3 covers 11 residues. Germline lookup yields CDR1 MDHEN and CDR2 SYDVKM. V was cut by 2 bases and J by 3 bases, with 2 bases left in between.

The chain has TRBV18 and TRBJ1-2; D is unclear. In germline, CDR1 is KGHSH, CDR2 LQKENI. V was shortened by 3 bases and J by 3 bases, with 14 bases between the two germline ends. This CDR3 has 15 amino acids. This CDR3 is CASSPYPGIHYGYTF. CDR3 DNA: TGTGCCAGCTCACCCTACCCAGGCATCCACTATGGCTACACCTTC.

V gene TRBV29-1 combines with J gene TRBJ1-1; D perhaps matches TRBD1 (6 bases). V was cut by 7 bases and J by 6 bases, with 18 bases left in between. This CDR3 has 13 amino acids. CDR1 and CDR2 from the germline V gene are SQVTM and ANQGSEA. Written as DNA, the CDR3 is TGCAGCGGCCAGGTCGGGGGGCAGGCTGAAGCTTTCTTT. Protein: CSGQVGGQAEAFF.

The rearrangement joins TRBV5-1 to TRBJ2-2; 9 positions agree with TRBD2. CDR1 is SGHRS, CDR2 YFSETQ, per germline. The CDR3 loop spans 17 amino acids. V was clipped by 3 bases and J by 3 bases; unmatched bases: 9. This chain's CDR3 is CASSSDVLAGHTGELFF. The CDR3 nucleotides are TGCGCCAGCAGCTCCGATGTACTAGCGGGCCACACCGGGGAGCTGTTTTTT.

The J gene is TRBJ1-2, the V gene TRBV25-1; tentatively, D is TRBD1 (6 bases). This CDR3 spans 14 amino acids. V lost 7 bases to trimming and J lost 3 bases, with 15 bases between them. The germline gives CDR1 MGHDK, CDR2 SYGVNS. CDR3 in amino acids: CASNRDTRDYGYTF. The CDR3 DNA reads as TGTGCCAGCAACCGGGACACCCGGGACTATGGCTACACCTTC.

The CDR3 coding sequence is TGTGCCAGCAGCCTCCCCGGACTATCCGAGCAGTACTTC. This gives the protein CASSLPGLSEQYF. The chain joins TRBV6-6 to TRBJ2-7, with D tentatively TRBD2 (6 bases). V was clipped by 6 bases and J by 6 bases, with 15 bases between them. The CDR3 is made up of 13 amino acids. Germline V gives CDR1 MNHNY, CDR2 SVGAGI (reference sequence).

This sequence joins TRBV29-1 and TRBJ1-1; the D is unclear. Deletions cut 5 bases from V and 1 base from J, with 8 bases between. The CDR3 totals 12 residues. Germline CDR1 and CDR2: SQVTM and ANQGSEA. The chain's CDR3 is CSVKVENTEAFF. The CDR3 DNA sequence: TGCAGCGTTAAGGTCGAGAACACTGAAGCTTTCTTT.